The clone carrying this T cell receptor beta chain was observed once. Its antigen is as yet unknown. Healthy Caucasian individuals from Russia aged roughly 6 to 90 served as donors. Total RNA extracted from each sample amounted to at least 6 micrograms. This sample stems from a study of blood T cells in healthy people across ages. Notes on the study in general: Calculation of diversity from one million T cells yielded estimates considered to be underestimates.

The CDR3 spans 17 residues. The J segment lost 3 bases and the V segment lost 1 base, leaving 6 bases of the junction unmatched. The V gene's germline CDR1 is SGHTA and CDR2 FQGTGA. With a J-beta primer mix and a sample-barcoded 5' primer, a second PCR ran 7 to 11 cycles. One entry per CDR3 protein, called by TCRdb with MiXCR from the 5' RACE reads. The sample lists more than 650,000 distinct CDR3 sequences, less than 70% occurring once. The sequencing sample was made of blood. The TCR was taken from a man older than 75 in good health. This chain connects TRBV7-3 to TRBJ2-1, with 10 bases matching TRBD2. CDR3 in DNA: TGTGCCAGCAGCTTAAGGGCTAGCGGGAGTCTCTACAATGAGCAGTTCTTC. It encodes CASSLRASGSLYNEQFF.